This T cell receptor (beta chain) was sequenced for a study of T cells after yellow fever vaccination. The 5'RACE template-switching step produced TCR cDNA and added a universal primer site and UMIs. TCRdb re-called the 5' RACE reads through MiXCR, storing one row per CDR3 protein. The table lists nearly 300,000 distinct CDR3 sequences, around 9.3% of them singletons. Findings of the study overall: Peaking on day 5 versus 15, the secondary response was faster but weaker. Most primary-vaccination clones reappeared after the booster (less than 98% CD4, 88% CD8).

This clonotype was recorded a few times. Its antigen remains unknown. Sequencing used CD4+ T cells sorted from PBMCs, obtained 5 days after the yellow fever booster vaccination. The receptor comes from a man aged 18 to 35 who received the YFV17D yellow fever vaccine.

Here the CDR3 reads CASTTGEAYSTDTQYF. CDR3 DNA sequence: TGCGCCAGCACGACGGGGGAAGCCTATAGCACAGATACGCAGTATTTT. The V and J genes are TRBV5-1 and TRBJ2-3, with D perhaps matching TRBD2 (6 bases). CDR3 length: 16 residues. CDR1 is SGHRS, CDR2 YFSETQ, per germline. The V end lost 6 bases, the J end lost 0 bases, and 17 bases lay between the germline ends. The variable domain in full, with the rest retrieved from reference TRBV5-1 and TRBJ2-3, is KAGVTQTPRYLIKTRGQQVTLSCSPISGHRSVSWYQQTPGQGLQFLFEYFSETQRNKGNFPGRFSGRQFSNSRSEMNVSTLELGDSALYLCASTTGEAYSTDTQYFGPGTRLTVL.